Listed below are T cell receptor beta chains from one sample, sequenced in a study of identifying expanded T cells in peripheral blood. Produced via immunoSEQ multiplex PCR; TCRdb's table is partial and in-frame only. This sample carries 51,000 or so clones, approximately 79% of them seen once, and the ten largest clones take 12% to 15%. What was sequenced was blood. The source of these receptors is a person aged 18 to 69 in good health. The CDR3 runs from the conserved cysteine through the conserved F or W. Each record gives: clone size, J gene, V gene, D gene, CDR3 DNA, CDR3 protein. D genes are given only for firm matches. Clone sizes are given selectively: once, few, many, or a class where the clone is expanded.

NA	TRBJ1-6	TRBV5-1	TRBD1	TGCGCCAGCAGCTTCGGAACAGGGGCGAATTCACCCCTCCACTTT	CASSFGTGANSPLHF
NA	TRBJ1-2	TRBV18	NA	TGTGCCAGCTCACCAATCCCGAGTCTTGATGGCTACACCTTC	CASSPIPSLDGYTF
few	TRBJ2-7	TRBV28	NA	TGTGCCAGCAGTCCACTATCCTACGAGCAGTACTTC	CASSPLSYEQYF
NA	TRBJ2-1	TRBV5-1	NA	TGCGCCAGCAGCTTAGGGGACTGGAGCAATGAGCAGTTCTTC	CASSLGDWSNEQFF
NA	TRBJ1-3	TRBV19	NA	TGTGCCAGTAGCATCGACACCGAAATCGGAAACACCATATATTTT	CASSIDTEIGNTIYF
few	TRBJ1-1	TRBV19	TRBD1	TGTGCCAGTAGGCGGACAGGGGGGACTGAAGCTTTCTTT	CASRRTGGTEAFF
once	TRBJ2-1	TRBV6-1	TRBD2	TGTGCCAGCAGTGAAGTTAAGAAGTGGAGCGGGGGGGGAGTAAATGAGCAGTTCTTC	CASSEVKKWSGGGVNEQFF
NA	TRBJ2-1	TRBV9	TRBD2	TGTGCCAGCAGCGTAGTCGCTAGCGGGGGGATAAATGAGCAGTTCTTC	CASSVVASGGINEQFF
NA	TRBJ1-2	TRBV20-1	NA	TGCAGTGCTACCCCTTCCGATGGCTACACCTTC	CSATPSDGYTF
NA	TRBJ2-5	TRBV10-3	NA	TGTGCCATCAGTGGGTCGACAGGCTCCCAAGAGACCCAGTACTTC	CAISGSTGSQETQYF
NA	TRBJ2-6	TRBV6-6	NA	TGTGCCAGCAGTCTGGACGGCTCTGGGGCCAACGTCCTGACTTTC	CASSLDGSGANVLTF
NA	TRBJ2-2	TRBV5-5	NA	TGTGCCAGCAGCTTGATCGGGAGAATTACCGGGGAGCTGTTTTTT	CASSLIGRITGELFF
few	TRBJ1-2	TRBV5-1	NA	TGCGCCAGCAGCTTGGAGGGGGATGGCTACACCTTC	CASSLEGDGYTF
once	TRBJ2-5	TRBV5-1	TRBD1	TGCGCCAGCAGCCACGACAGGGGTATACCCGTCCAAGAGACCCAGTACTTC	CASSHDRGIPVQETQYF
once	TRBJ2-7	TRBV5-1	NA	TGCGCCAGCAGCTCGAGGAGCTCCTACGAGCAGTACTTC	CASSSRSSYEQYF
NA	TRBJ1-4	TRBV6-1	NA	TGTGCCAGCAGTGAGCTAAGGACAGCAACTAATGAAAAACTGTTTTTT	CASSELRTATNEKLFF
once	TRBJ2-3	TRBV15	TRBD1	TGTGCCACCAGCAGGGCCAAAGGGCAGGGGGCAGATACGCAGTATTTT	CATSRAKGQGADTQYF
NA	TRBJ1-2	TRBV12-5	NA	TGTGCTAGTGGTGAGGGCTATGGCTACACCTTC	CASGEGYGYTF
NA	TRBJ2-5	TRBV11-1	NA	TGTGCCAGCAGCTTAAGGGCGGGGAAACAAGAGACCCAGTACTTC	CASSLRAGKQETQYF
NA	TRBJ1-1	TRBV27	NA	TGTGCCAGCAGTTTAGGTTCGGGGTTGGCTGAAGCTTTCTTT	CASSLGSGLAEAFF
NA	TRBJ1-2	TRBV15	TRBD1	TGTGCCACCAGCAGAGACGCTATCCCGGGACAGGGAAATGGCTACACCTTC	CATSRDAIPGQGNGYTF
once	TRBJ2-1	TRBV11-2	NA	TGTGCCAGCCACAGCTTAATGGAAGGCAATGAGCAGTTCTTC	CASHSLMEGNEQFF
NA	TRBJ2-7	TRBV18	NA	TGTGCCAGCTCACCGCTGCAAAACTACGAGCAGTACTTC	CASSPLQNYEQYF
NA	TRBJ2-3	TRBV19	TRBD2	TGTGCCAGTAGTCGCCAGAGCGGGGCCGATACGCAGTATTTT	CASSRQSGADTQYF
NA	TRBJ1-2	TRBV6-1	NA	TGTGCCAGCCTCGAGCCCAACTATGGCTACACCTTC	CASLEPNYGYTF
NA	TRBJ1-2	TRBV11-3	NA	TGTGCCAGCAGCTTCCGCGGGGAATTAGCCGGCTACACCTTC	CASSFRGELAGYTF
NA	TRBJ2-5	TRBV6-1	TRBD2	TGTGCCAGCGAGCGGGGGGGTCGTGAGACCCAGTACTTC	CASERGGRETQYF
NA	TRBJ2-7	TRBV6-6	NA	TGTGCCAGCAGGGCCTCCTACGAGCAGTACTTC	CASRASYEQYF
NA	TRBJ2-3	TRBV11-2	NA	TGTGCCAGCAGCTCTAGACAGGGCGGGGGAGATACGCAGTATTTT	CASSSRQGGGDTQYF
NA	TRBJ2-5	TRBV2	TRBD2	TGTGCCAGCAGTGAACTTGTTCACGGGGGGTGGCAAGAGACCCAGTACTTC	CASSELVHGGWQETQYF
NA	TRBJ2-5	TRBV11-3	TRBD2	TGTGCCAGCAGCCCCGGGGGGAGAAACCAAGAGACCCAGTACTTC	CASSPGGRNQETQYF
NA	TRBJ1-5	TRBV19	NA	TGTGCCAGTAGTACTTTAAATCAGCCCCAGCATTTT	CASSTLNQPQHF
NA	TRBJ1-5	TRBV30	NA	TGTGCCTGGAGTGGTGCTAATAGCAATCAGCCCCAGCATTTT	CAWSGANSNQPQHF
NA	TRBJ1-2	TRBV19	TRBD1	TGTGCCAGTAGTGCTTCGGGGACAGGGGGCCCATATGGCTACACCTTC	CASSASGTGGPYGYTF
NA	TRBJ2-1	TRBV7-2	NA	TGTGCCAGCAGCTTCGTCGTGTACAATGAGCAGTTCTTC	CASSFVVYNEQFF
NA	TRBJ2-7	TRBV19	NA	TGTGCCAGTAGTCCGGTCAATAAGGGACCTGGAGGCGAGCAGTACTTC	CASSPVNKGPGGEQYF
NA	TRBJ2-1	TRBV6-6	NA	TGTGCCAGCCCCCCGGGACGCAGCTCCTACAATGAGCAGTTCTTC	CASPPGRSSYNEQFF
once	TRBJ1-2	TRBV6-6	TRBD1	TGTGCCAGCGCGTTGGGACAGGGTTTTCGCTATGGCTACACCTTC	CASALGQGFRYGYTF